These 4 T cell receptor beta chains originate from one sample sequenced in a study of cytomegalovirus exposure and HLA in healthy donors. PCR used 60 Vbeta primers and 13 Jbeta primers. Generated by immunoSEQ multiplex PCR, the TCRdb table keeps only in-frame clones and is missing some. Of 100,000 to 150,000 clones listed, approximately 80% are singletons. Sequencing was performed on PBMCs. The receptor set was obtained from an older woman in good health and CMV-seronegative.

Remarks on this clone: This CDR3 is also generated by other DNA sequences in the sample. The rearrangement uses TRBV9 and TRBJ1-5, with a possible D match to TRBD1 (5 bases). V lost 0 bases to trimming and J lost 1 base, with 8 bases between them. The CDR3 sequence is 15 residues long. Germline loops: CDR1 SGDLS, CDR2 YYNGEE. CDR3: CASSVGQGSNQPQHF. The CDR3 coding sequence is TGTGCCAGCAGCGTAGGGCAGGGAAGCAATCAGCCCCAGCATTTT.

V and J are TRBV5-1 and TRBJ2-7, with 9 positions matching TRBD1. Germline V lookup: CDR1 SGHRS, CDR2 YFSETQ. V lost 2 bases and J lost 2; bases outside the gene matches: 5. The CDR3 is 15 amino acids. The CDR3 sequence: CASSLRQGGAYEQYF. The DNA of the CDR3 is TGCGCCAGCAGCTTAAGACAGGGGGGGGCCTACGAGCAGTACTTC.

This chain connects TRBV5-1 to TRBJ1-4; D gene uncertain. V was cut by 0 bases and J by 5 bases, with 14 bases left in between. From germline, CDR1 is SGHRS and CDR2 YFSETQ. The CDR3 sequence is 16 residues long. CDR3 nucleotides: TGCGCCAGCAGCTTGGAGGCAGCGAGAACAAATGAAAAACTGTTTTTT. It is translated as CASSLEAARTNEKLFF.

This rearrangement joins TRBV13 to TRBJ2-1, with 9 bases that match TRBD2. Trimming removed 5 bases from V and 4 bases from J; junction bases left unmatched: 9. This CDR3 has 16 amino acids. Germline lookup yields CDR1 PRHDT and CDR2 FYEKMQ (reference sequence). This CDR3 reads CASSPPQTSGYNEQFF. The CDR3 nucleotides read TGTGCCAGCAGCCCGCCTCAGACTAGCGGATACAATGAGCAGTTCTTC.